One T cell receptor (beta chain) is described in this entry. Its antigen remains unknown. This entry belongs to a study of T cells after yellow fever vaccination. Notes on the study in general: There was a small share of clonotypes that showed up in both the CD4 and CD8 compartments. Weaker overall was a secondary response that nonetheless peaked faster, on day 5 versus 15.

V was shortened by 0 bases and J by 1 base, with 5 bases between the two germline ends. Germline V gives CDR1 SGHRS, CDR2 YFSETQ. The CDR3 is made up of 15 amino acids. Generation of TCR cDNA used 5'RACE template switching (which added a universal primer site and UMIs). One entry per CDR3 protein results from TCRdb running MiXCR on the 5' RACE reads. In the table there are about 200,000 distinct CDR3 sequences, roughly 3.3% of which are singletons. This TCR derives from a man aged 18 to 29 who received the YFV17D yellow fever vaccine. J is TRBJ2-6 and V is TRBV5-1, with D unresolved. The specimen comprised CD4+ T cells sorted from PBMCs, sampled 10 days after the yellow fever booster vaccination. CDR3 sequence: CASSLDASGANVLTF. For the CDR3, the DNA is TGCGCCAGCAGCTTGGATGCGTCTGGGGCCAACGTCCTGACTTTC. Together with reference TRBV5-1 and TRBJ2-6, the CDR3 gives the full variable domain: KAGVTQTPRYLIKTRGQQVTLSCSPISGHRSVSWYQQTPGQGLQFLFEYFSETQRNKGNFPGRFSGRQFSNSRSEMNVSTLELGDSALYLCASSLDASGANVLTFGAGSRLTVL.